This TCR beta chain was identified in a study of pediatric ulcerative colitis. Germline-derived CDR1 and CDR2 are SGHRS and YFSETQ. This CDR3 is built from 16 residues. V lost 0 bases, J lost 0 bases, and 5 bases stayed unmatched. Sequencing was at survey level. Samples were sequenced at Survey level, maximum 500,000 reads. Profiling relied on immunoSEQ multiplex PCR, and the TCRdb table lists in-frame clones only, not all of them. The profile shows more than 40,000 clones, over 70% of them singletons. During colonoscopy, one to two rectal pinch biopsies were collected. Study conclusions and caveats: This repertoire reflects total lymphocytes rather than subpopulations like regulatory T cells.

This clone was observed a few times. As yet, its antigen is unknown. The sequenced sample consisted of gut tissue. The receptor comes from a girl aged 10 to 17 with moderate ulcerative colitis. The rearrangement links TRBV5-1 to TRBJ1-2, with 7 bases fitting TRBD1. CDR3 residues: CASSLGPQGTNYGYTF. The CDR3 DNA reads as TGCGCCAGCAGCTTGGGGCCACAGGGGACTAACTATGGCTACACCTTC. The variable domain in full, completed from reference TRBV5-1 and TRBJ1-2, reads KAGVTQTPRYLIKTRGQQVTLSCSPISGHRSVSWYQQTPGQGLQFLFEYFSETQRNKGNFPGRFSGRQFSNSRSEMNVSTLELGDSALYLCASSLGPQGTNYGYTFGSGTRLTVV.